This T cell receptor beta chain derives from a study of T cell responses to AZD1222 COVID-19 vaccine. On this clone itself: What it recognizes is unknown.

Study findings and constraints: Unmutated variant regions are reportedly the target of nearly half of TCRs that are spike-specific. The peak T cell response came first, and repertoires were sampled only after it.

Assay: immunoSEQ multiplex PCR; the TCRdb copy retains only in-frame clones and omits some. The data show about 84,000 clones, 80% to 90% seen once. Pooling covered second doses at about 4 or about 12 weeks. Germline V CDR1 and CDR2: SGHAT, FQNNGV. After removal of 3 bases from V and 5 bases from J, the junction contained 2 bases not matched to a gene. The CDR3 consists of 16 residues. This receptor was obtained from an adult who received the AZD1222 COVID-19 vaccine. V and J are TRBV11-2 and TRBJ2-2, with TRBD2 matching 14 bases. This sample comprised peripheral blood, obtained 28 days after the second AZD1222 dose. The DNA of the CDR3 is TGTGCCAGCAGCTTGGGACTAGCGGGAGTTACCGGGGAGCTGTTTTTT. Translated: CASSLGLAGVTGELFF.